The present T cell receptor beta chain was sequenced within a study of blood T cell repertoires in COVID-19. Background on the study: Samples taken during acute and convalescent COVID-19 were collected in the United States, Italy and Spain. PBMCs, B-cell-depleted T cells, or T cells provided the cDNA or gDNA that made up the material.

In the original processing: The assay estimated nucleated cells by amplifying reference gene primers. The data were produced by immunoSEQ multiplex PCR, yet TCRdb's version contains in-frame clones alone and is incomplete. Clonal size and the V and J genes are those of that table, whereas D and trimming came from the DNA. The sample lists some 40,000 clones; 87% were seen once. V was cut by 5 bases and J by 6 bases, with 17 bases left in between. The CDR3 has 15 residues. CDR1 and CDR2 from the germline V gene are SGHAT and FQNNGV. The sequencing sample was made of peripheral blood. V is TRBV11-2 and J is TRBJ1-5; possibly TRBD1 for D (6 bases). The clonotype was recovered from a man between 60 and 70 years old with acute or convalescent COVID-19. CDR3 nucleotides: TGTGCCAGCAGCCCAGGGACAAGAGATAGTCAGCCCCAGCATTTT. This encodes CASSPGTRDSQPQHF.